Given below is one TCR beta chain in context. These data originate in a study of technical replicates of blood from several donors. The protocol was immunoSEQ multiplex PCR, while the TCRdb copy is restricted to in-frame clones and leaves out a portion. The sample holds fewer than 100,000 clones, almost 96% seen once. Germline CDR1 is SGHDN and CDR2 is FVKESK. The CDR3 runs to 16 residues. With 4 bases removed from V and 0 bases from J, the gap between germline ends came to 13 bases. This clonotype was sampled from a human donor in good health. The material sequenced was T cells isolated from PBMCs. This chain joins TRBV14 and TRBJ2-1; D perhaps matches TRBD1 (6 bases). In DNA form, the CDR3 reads TGTGCCAGCAGCCGGATCTCGGACAGCTCCTACAATGAGCAGTTCTTC. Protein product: CASSRISDSSYNEQFF.